Below are 20 T cell receptor beta chains sequenced from a single sample in a study of blood T cell repertoires in COVID-19. Sequencing was performed with immunoSEQ multiplex PCR; in TCRdb, only in-frame clones are kept and a portion is missing. The sample contains 24,000 or so clones, roughly 87% of which appear only once. Source material: peripheral blood. The receptors derive from a human donor in a cohort sampled during active COVID-19. The donor label of this sample is uncertain.

As DNA, the CDR3 is TGTGCCAGCAGCGCCGGGGGGGGCATTTCAGATACGCAGTATTTT. Protein product: CASSAGGGISDTQYF. The chain links TRBV9 to TRBJ2-3; 8 nucleotides match TRBD2. The CDR3 is made up of 15 amino acids. The germline CDR1 and CDR2 sequences are SGDLS and YYNGEE. With 3 bases clipped from V and 4 bases from J, the junction kept 7 bases outside the gene matches.

The genes are TRBV15 and TRBJ1-2; D is possibly TRBD1 (6 bases). The CDR3 covers 15 residues. Between the trimmed V and J ends, which lost 1 base and 7 bases, there was a span of 16 bases. The germline V gene has CDR1 LNHNV and CDR2 YYDKDF (reference sequence). DNA of the CDR3: TGTGCCACCAGCAGAGTTCCAGGGGAGTGGAGTGGCTACACCTTC. It encodes CATSRVPGEWSGYTF.

The chain carries TRBV9 and TRBJ2-3; TRBD2 matches 11 bases. CDR1 SGDLS and CDR2 YYNGEE come from the germline V gene. The CDR3 loop spans 18 amino acids. V gave up 2 bases and J gave up 0 bases; unmatched junction bases: 8. CDR3 in DNA: TGTGCCAGCAGCGTCCGGCCGACTAGCGGGGTGAGCACAGATACGCAGTATTTT. This sequence encodes CASSVRPTSGVSTDTQYF.

The chain carries TRBV3-1 (or the pseudogene TRBV3-2) and TRBJ2-1; possibly TRBD1 for D (5 bases). The CDR3 runs to 14 residues. Germline V gives CDR1 LGHDT, CDR2 YNNKEL (reference sequence). V lost 3 bases and J 9 bases, leaving 15 bases between the germline ends. CDR3 bases: TGTGCCAGCAGCCAGTTGGCAGGGCGGAGTGAGCAGTTCTTC. Amino acid sequence: CASSQLAGRSEQFF.

This clone was recorded only once. The rearrangement joins TRBV6-5 to TRBJ1-5, with D unresolved. Germline lookup yields CDR1 MNHEY and CDR2 SVGAGI. The CDR3 is 15 residues long. V lost 7 bases and J lost 1, with 14 bases in between. CDR3 protein: CASTVTGQSNQPQHF. In DNA, the CDR3 is TGTGCCAGCACTGTCACGGGTCAGAGCAATCAGCCCCAGCATTTT.

The V and J genes are TRBV11-2 and TRBJ2-7, with D maybe TRBD1 (6 bases). With 0 bases removed from V and 2 bases from J, the gap between germline ends came to 11 bases. Germline V gene lookup returns CDR1 SGHAT and CDR2 FQNNGV. The CDR3 consists of 15 residues. CDR3 in amino acids: CASSLDRGTTYEQYF. CDR3 bases: TGTGCCAGCAGCTTAGATCGTGGGACAACCTACGAGCAGTACTTC.

V is TRBV29-1 and J is TRBJ2-3, with 9 bases matching TRBD1. The V gene's germline CDR1 is SQVTM and CDR2 ANQGSEA. This CDR3 comprises 15 residues. Trimming took 5 bases from V and 2 from J; bases not matched to a gene: 8. CDR3 region: CSVSLGTGTTDTQYF. The DNA for the CDR3 is TGCAGCGTTTCCCTCGGGACAGGGACCACAGATACGCAGTATTTT.

The chain employs TRBV2 and TRBJ1-4; D remains ambiguous. The CDR3 runs to 14 residues. CDR1 is SNHLY and CDR2 is FYNNEI in the germline V gene. The V gene lost 5 bases and the J gene lost 0 bases, with 7 bases spanning the gap. The CDR3 nucleotides read TGTGCCAGCAGTTACATCTCAACTAATGAAAAACTGTTTTTT. Its protein product is CASSYISTNEKLFF.

CDR3 DNA: TGTGCCAGCAGTTACACCGGACAGGGGGCGATTGAAGCTTTCTTT. It is translated as CASSYTGQGAIEAFF. The chain links TRBV6-6 to TRBJ1-1; TRBD1 matches 11 bases. The trim removed 2 bases at V and 7 bases at J, leaving 6 bases unmatched. Germline V lookup: CDR1 MNHNY, CDR2 SVGAGI (reference sequence). This CDR3 is built from 15 residues.

This rearrangement joins TRBV6-5 to TRBJ2-3; possible D gene TRBD2, 7 bases. V lost 4 bases, J lost 4 bases, and 18 bases lay in between. The CDR3 is 16 residues long. The germline CDR1 and CDR2 sequences are MNHEY and SVGAGI. As DNA, the CDR3 is TGTGCCAGCAGTTCCTTAGGGGGGGCGTACCCAGATACGCAGTATTTT. Translation gives CASSSLGGAYPDTQYF.

The chain carries TRBV9 and TRBJ1-5, with D possibly being TRBD1 (5 bases). Germline loops: CDR1 SGDLS, CDR2 YYNGEE. This CDR3 has 15 amino acids. Trimming pared 4 bases from V and 8 bases from J, leaving 19 bases between. The CDR3 sequence: CASSSQGAKGEPQHF. CDR3 coding DNA: TGTGCCAGCAGCTCTCAAGGGGCGAAAGGAGAGCCCCAGCATTTT.

The chain uses TRBV6-2 or TRBV6-3 and TRBJ1-2, with TRBD1 as a possible D gene (6 bases). The V gene's germline CDR1 is MNHEY and CDR2 SVGEGT. V was shortened by 6 bases and J by 5 bases, with 19 bases between the two germline ends. CDR3 size: 15 residues. The CDR3 loop reads CASSPSQGSPYGYTF. CDR3 nucleotides: TGTGCCAGCAGCCCTTCACAGGGTTCCCCTTATGGCTACACCTTC.

The chain combines TRBV15 with TRBJ2-7; 8 bases map to TRBD1. V lost 0 bases to trimming and J lost 3 bases; unmatched junction nucleotides: 7. Germline V gene lookup returns CDR1 LNHNV and CDR2 YYDKDF (reference sequence). The CDR3 consists of 16 residues. CDR3 in DNA: TGTGCCACCAGCAGAGAGGCGCTTACAGGGGGCTACGAGCAGTACTTC. Its translation: CATSREALTGGYEQYF. Using reference TRBV15 and TRBJ2-7 for the parts outside the CDR3, the full variable domain is DAMVIQNPRYQVTQFGKPVTLSCSQTLNHNVMYWYQQKSSQAPKLLFHYYDKDFNNEADTPDNFQSRRPNTSFCFLDIRSPGLGDTAMYLCATSREALTGGYEQYFGPGTRLTVT.

The J gene is TRBJ1-5, the V gene TRBV2; TRBD1 agrees at 7 bases. Per germline, CDR1 SNHLY and CDR2 FYNNEI. Trimming took 5 bases from V and 3 from J; bases not matched to a gene: 7. The CDR3 consists of 15 residues. This CDR3 reads CASSRDSGVNQPQHF. Here the CDR3 DNA reads TGTGCCAGCAGTAGGGACAGTGGGGTCAATCAGCCCCAGCATTTT.

The chain carries TRBV30 and TRBJ2-2, with TRBD2 identical over 12 bases. Germline CDR1 GTSNPN, CDR2 SVGIG (reference sequence). Trimming cost V 2 bases and J 5 bases; bases outside gene matches: 3. The length of the CDR3 is 15 residues. CDR3 in amino acids: CAWSKGLAGTGELFF. For the CDR3, the DNA is TGTGCCTGGAGTAAGGGACTAGCGGGTACCGGGGAGCTGTTTTTT.

This clone has a single count. V gene TRBV5-6 combines with J gene TRBJ1-6; D is uncertain. This CDR3 comprises 16 residues. V lost 0 bases, J lost 1 base, and 8 bases lay in between. Germline-derived CDR1 and CDR2 are SGHDT and YYEEEE. The CDR3 DNA follows: TGTGCCAGCAGCTTGGGGGGAGGGTCCTATAATTCACCCCTCCACTTT. This codes for CASSLGGGSYNSPLHF. Full variable domain (remainder filled in from reference TRBV5-6 and TRBJ1-6): DAGVTQSPTHLIKTRGQQVTLRCSPKSGHDTVSWYQQALGQGPQFIFQYYEEEERQRGNFPDRFSGHQFPNYSSELNVNALLLGDSALYLCASSLGGGSYNSPLHFGNGTRLTVT.

V gene TRBV4-2 combines with J gene TRBJ2-6, with a weak D call TRBD1 (8 bases). Germline CDR1 LGHNA, CDR2 YNFKEQ. The CDR3 consists of 17 residues. Trimming pared 0 bases from V and 2 bases from J, leaving 11 bases between. CDR3 sequence reads: CASSQETGGAGANVLTF. The CDR3 region has the DNA TGTGCCAGCAGCCAAGAAACAGGGGGGGCTGGGGCCAACGTCCTGACTTTC.

The chain uses TRBV5-6 and TRBJ2-2, with 7 bases matching TRBD2. The trim removed 4 bases at V and 2 bases at J, leaving 8 bases unmatched. The CDR3 runs to 16 residues. Germline V gene data show CDR1 as SGHDT and CDR2 as YYEEEE. The CDR3 loop is CASSHPSGANTGELFF. DNA for the CDR3: TGTGCCAGCAGCCACCCCAGCGGGGCAAACACCGGGGAGCTGTTTTTT.

The gene calls are TRBV18 and TRBJ1-6, with D possibly matching TRBD1 (5 bases). The CDR3 has 16 residues. Looked up from germline, CDR1 is KGHSH and CDR2 is LQKENI. V was pared by 3 bases and J by 6 bases, with 15 bases between. The CDR3 is CASSPGPGGVNSPLHF. Written as DNA, the CDR3 is TGTGCCAGCTCACCGGGCCCCGGAGGGGTTAATTCACCCCTCCACTTT.

The chain is built from TRBV28 and TRBJ1-1; the D gene is possibly TRBD1 (5 bases). Trimming left V 6 bases short and J 4 bases short, with 18 bases between. This CDR3 has 15 amino acids. Germline V gene data show CDR1 as MDHEN and CDR2 as SYDVKM. The CDR3 loop reads CASRGDGGVRTEAFF. The CDR3 DNA is TGTGCCAGCAGGGGCGACGGAGGGGTTCGCACTGAAGCTTTCTTT.